The 10 T cell receptor beta chains below come from one sample, sequenced in a study of T cells after yellow fever vaccination. TCRdb reanalysed the 5' RACE reads using MiXCR and keeps one entry per CDR3 protein. The table has over 130,000 distinct CDR3 sequences, less than 9.5% seen once. Sequences were derived from CD4+ T cells sorted from PBMCs, sampled 5 days after the yellow fever booster vaccination. These receptors originate from a man between 25 and 39 years old who received the YFV17D yellow fever vaccine.

This clonotype was seen ten or more times. The V gene is TRBV20-1, the J gene TRBJ1-2; 8 bases map to TRBD1. The length of the CDR3 is 13 residues. Losses at the gene ends were 3 bases for V and 6 bases for J; bases not matched to a gene: 6. CDR1 and CDR2 (germline): DFQATT, SNEGSKA (reference sequence). The CDR3 loop reads CSASRQGLNGYTF. For the CDR3, the DNA is TGCAGTGCTAGCCGACAGGGGCTTAATGGCTACACCTTC.

This clonotype was counted at least ten times. This chain uses TRBV28 with TRBJ2-7; D remains ambiguous. Germline CDR1 and CDR2: MDHEN and SYDVKM. Trimming removed 7 bases from V and 0 bases from J, with 10 bases in between. The CDR3 is 13 residues long. The CDR3 sequence is CASMVPSSYEQYF. In DNA, the CDR3 is TGTGCCAGCATGGTCCCGAGCTCCTACGAGCAGTACTTC.

This clonotype occurred many times. The chain is built from TRBV28 and TRBJ2-7, with TRBD1 identical over 9 bases. Germline V CDR1 and CDR2: MDHEN, SYDVKM. The CDR3 loop spans 15 amino acids. V was pared by 5 bases and J by 3 bases, with 8 bases of the junction left unmatched. Here the CDR3 reads CASSGPGQGYYEQYF. The CDR3 nucleotides are TGTGCCAGCAGTGGACCGGGACAGGGATACTACGAGCAGTACTTC.

This clonotype was picked up many times. The J gene is TRBJ2-7, the V gene TRBV20-1, with 12 bases lining up with TRBD2. CDR1 and CDR2 from the germline V gene are DFQATT and SNEGSKA (reference sequence). The CDR3 length is 15 residues. The V gene end was trimmed by 3 bases and the J gene end by 3 bases; junction bases not matched to a gene: 6. The CDR3 loop is CSARATSGSFYEQYF. CDR3 nucleotides: TGCAGTGCTAGGGCGACTAGCGGGAGTTTCTACGAGCAGTACTTC.

This clonotype appeared many times. The CDR3 is CSARVGEKLFF. In DNA form, the CDR3 reads TGCAGTGCTAGAGTGGGCGAAAAACTGTTTTTT. The J gene is TRBJ1-4, the V gene TRBV20-1; no clear D gene. This CDR3 is built from 11 residues. V lost 1 base, J lost 8 bases, and 5 bases lay in between. Looked up from germline, CDR1 is DFQATT and CDR2 is SNEGSKA (reference sequence).

This clonotype has ten or more counts. This sequence joins TRBV7-9 and TRBJ2-5, with 7 bases that match TRBD1. The V gene's germline CDR1 is SEHNR and CDR2 FQNEAQ (reference sequence). The CDR3 totals 15 residues. J lost 4 bases, V lost 1 base, and 6 bases had no gene match. As DNA, the CDR3 is TGTGCCAGCAGCTTAGGACAGGGCAGATTAGAGACCCAGTACTTC. Protein sequence: CASSLGQGRLETQYF.

This clonotype was observed many times. The rearrangement uses TRBV7-2 and TRBJ2-2; D gene unclear. The CDR3 has 14 amino acids. Germline values: CDR1 SGHTA, CDR2 FQGNSA. Deletions cut 1 base from V and 4 bases from J, with 7 bases between. CDR3 sequence reads: CASSLGTGTGELFF. For the CDR3, the DNA is TGTGCCAGCAGCTTAGGAACTGGCACCGGGGAGCTGTTTTTT.

This clonotype was seen ten or more times. The chain employs TRBV20-1 and TRBJ2-7; D is tentatively TRBD1 or TRBD2 (5 bases each). Trimming cost V 5 bases and J 1 base, with 9 bases left between them. Germline V gene lookup returns CDR1 DFQATT and CDR2 SNEGSKA (reference sequence). The CDR3 has 12 residues. CDR3 sequence reads: CSAPGPSYEQYF. The CDR3 DNA reads as TGCAGTGCTCCGGGGCCTTCCTACGAGCAGTACTTC.

This clonotype appeared many times. The chain combines TRBV7-9 with TRBJ2-7; D gene uncertain. The CDR3 is made up of 16 amino acids. Per the germline V gene, CDR1 is SEHNR and CDR2 is FQNEAQ (reference sequence). Trimming left V 1 base short and J 0 bases short, with 13 bases between. Here the CDR3 reads CASSLDFGSSSYEQYF. CDR3 coding DNA: TGTGCCAGCAGCTTAGATTTCGGAAGCAGCTCCTACGAGCAGTACTTC.

This clonotype was detected a few times. CDR3 nucleotides: TGTGCCAGCAGTAACGGAGTGGGGATTTTCTACGAGCAGTACTTC. Its translation is CASSNGVGIFYEQYF. The V call is TRBV6-2 or TRBV6-3, the J call TRBJ2-7; no firm D call. This CDR3 region has 15 residues. Germline V gene lookup returns CDR1 MNHEY and CDR2 SVGEGT. V lost 5 bases and J 3 bases, leaving 17 bases between the germline ends.